This TCR beta chain was captured by sequencing in a study of T cells expressing NK-cell markers. Making the TCR beta cDNA relied on 5'RACE template switching with UMIs. TCRdb derives one entry per CDR3 protein from the 5' RACE reads, leaving out DNA. Across hundreds of thousands of distinct CDR3 sequences, the top ten clones capture around 3.3% of the sample. The CDR3 has 13 amino acids. This TCR came from a man in his late teens or twenties in good health. Sequences were obtained from blood T cells: a sorted CD56 or NKG2C T cell subset, CD4+ or CD8+ T cells, or bulk PBMC T cells (not recorded which). This sequence joins TRBV12-3 or TRBV12-4 and TRBJ2-1; the TCRdb call, TRBD2, lacks DNA for checking. CDR3 amino acids: CASSLLLAEQQFF.